This passage covers 2 T cell receptor delta chains from one sample sequenced in a study of gamma-delta chains in newborns, infants, children. TCRdb called clones anew from the reads with CATT. The table records some 10,000 delta-chain clones, approximately 9.5% of them present only once. Input material: blood. These receptors were obtained from a child who was a newborn, infant or young child, either healthy, febrile or measles-vaccinated (not recorded which).

Comments on this clone: A read error is the likely source, as a far larger clone sits one nucleotide away. The sample contains more than one DNA sequence encoding this CDR3. The rearrangement joins TRDV2 to TRDJ3; D unresolved. The V gene's germline CDR1 is GEAIGNYY and CDR2 EKD. The CDR3 consists of 18 residues. The CDR3 here is CACDTVSTFGWDTRQMFF. DNA of the CDR3: TGCGCCTGTGACACCGTGTCTACCTTTGGCTGGGACACCCGACAGATGTTTTTC.

This clone was observed a handful of times. The chain links TRDV1 to TRDJ1; 8 bases align to TRDD3. The V gene's germline CDR1 is TSWWSYY and CDR2 QGS. J was trimmed by 1 base and V by 5 bases; bases with no gene match: 18. This CDR3 contains 19 residues. The CDR3 DNA reads TGTGCTCTTGGGAACTCTCAATACTGGGGGCTACGGGGCACCGATAAACTCATCTTT. It codes for CALGNSQYWGLRGTDKLIF.